This T cell receptor (beta chain) was captured by sequencing in a study of blood T cell repertoires in COVID-19. For the study at large: Samples representing acute and convalescent COVID-19 were sourced from the United States, Italy and Spain. T cells, B-cell-depleted T cells, or PBMCs provided the cDNA or gDNA that served as material.

CDR3 length: 15 amino acids. Germline V gene sequence: CDR1 GTSNPN, CDR2 SVGIG (reference sequence). Trimming took 1 base from V and 8 from J; bases not matched to a gene: 7. How the authors handled the data: Using reference gene primer amplification, nucleated cell counts were estimated. Using immunoSEQ multiplex PCR, the repertoire was profiled, and TCRdb retains in-frame clones only, with some absent. From that table come the V and J calls and clone size; the DNA was used to work out D and trimming. Here the sample spans just under 65,000 clones, roughly 80% being singletons. The sample taken for sequencing was peripheral blood. The TCR originated in a man aged 55 to 70 with COVID-19, enrolled during active disease. V gene TRBV30 combines with J gene TRBJ1-6; 8 nucleotides line up with TRBD1. CDR3 loop: CAWSGPGTGYSPLHF. The CDR3 DNA sequence: TGTGCCTGGAGTGGTCCCGGGACAGGTTATTCACCCCTCCACTTT.